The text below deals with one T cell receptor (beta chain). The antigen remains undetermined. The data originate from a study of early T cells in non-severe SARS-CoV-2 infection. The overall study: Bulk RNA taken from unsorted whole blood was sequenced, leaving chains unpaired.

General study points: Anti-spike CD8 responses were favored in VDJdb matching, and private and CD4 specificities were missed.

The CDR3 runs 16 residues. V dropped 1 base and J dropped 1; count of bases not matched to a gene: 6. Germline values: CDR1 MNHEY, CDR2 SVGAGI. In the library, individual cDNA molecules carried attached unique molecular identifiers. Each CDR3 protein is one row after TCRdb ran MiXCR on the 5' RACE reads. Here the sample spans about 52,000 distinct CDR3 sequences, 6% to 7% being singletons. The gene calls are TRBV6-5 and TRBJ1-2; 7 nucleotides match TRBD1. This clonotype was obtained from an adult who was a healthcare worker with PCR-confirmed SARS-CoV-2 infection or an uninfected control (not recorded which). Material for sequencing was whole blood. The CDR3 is CASSYYRGSINYGYTF. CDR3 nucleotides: TGTGCCAGCAGTTACTACAGGGGATCAATTAACTATGGCTACACCTTC.